The T cell receptor (beta chain) described here comes from a study of human T cells and chemical hapten exposure. On the study more broadly: Sensitizing treatment utilized 2% DPC over a roughly 2 cm by roughly 2 cm portion of upper inner arm skin. Notes on the study in general: No alteration of TCRs above 1 in 1000 frequency was seen with DPC sensitization.

This sample's time point: pre-sensitization, week 0. Treatment given: therapeutic diphenylcyclopropenone sensitization with weekly scalp DPC. Those who donated were patients with alopecia, 18 to 70 years of age, and suitable for DPC. Points on this clonotype: What it binds is unknown.

TCRdb re-called the RACE reads through MiXCR, storing one row per CDR3 protein. Of some 250,000 distinct CDR3 sequences in the sample, around 7% are singletons; the top ten hold roughly 1.2%. V lost 5 bases and J lost 3, with 10 bases in between. This CDR3 region has 13 residues. The V gene is TRBV12-3 or TRBV12-4, the J gene TRBJ1-2; D ambiguous. The sample consisted of whole blood, taken in connection with sensitization to the hapten diphenylcyclopropenone (DPC). The sequence was collected from a man between 18 and 29 years old with alopecia areata. Some clones in this sample may be carry-over from other donors' samples. The CDR3 sequence is CASSTGVYYGYTF. For the CDR3, the DNA is TGTGCCAGCAGTACCGGAGTGTACTATGGCTACACCTTC.